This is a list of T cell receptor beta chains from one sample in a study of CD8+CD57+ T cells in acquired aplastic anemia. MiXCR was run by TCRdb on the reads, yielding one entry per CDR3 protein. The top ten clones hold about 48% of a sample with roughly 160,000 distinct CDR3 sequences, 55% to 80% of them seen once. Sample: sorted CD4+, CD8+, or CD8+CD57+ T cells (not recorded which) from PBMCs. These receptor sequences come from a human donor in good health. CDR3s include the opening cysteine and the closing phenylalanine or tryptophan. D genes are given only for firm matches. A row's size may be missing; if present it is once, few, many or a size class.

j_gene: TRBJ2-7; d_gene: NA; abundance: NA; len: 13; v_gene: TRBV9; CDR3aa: CASSVGLSYEQYF; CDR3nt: TGTGCCAGCAGCGTAGGGCTGTCCTACGAGCAGTACTTC
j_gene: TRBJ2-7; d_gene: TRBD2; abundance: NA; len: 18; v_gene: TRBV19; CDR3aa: CASTPTRGREGSFYEQYF; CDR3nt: TGTGCCAGTACACCTACGCGGGGGCGGGAGGGCTCGTTCTACGAGCAGTACTTC
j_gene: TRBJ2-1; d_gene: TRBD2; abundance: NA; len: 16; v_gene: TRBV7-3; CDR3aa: CASSTRGLAGVNEQFF; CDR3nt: TGTGCCAGCAGCACACGCGGACTAGCGGGAGTCAATGAGCAGTTCTTC
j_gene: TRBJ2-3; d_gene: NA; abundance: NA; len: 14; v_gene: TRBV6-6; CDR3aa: CASSYSDPADTQYF; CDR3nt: TGTGCCAGCAGTTACTCGGATCCTGCAGATACGCAGTATTTT
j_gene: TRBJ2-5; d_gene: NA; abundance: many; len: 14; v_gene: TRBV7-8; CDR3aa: CASSLGRFQETQYF; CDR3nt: TGTGCCAGCAGCTTGGGACGGTTCCAAGAGACCCAGTACTTC
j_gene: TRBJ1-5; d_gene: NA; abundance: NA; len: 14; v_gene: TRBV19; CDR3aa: CATKRRESNQPQHF; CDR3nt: TGTGCCACTAAGCGCCGGGAGAGCAATCAGCCCCAGCATTTT
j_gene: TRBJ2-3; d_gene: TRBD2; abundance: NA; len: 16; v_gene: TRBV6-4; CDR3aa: CASSHTSGGGTDTQYF; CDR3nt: TGTGCCAGCAGCCATACTAGCGGGGGTGGCACAGATACGCAGTATTTT
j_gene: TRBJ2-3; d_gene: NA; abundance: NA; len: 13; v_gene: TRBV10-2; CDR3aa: CASSEILSDTQYF; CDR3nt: TGCGCCAGCAGTGAGATCCTGTCAGATACGCAGTATTTT
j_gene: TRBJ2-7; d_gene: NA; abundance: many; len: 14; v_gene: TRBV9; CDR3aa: CASSVGSQGNEQYF; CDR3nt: TGTGCCAGCAGCGTAGGATCTCAGGGGAACGAGCAGTACTTC
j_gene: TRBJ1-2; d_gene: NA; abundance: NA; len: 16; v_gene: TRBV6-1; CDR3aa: CASSATFTGANYGYTF; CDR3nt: TGTGCCAGCAGTGCCACTTTCACGGGGGCCAACTATGGCTACACCTTC
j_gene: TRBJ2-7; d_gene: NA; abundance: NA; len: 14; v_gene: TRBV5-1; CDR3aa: CASSLRVGAYEQYF; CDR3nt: TGCGCCAGCAGCTTACGAGTTGGGGCATACGAGCAGTACTTC
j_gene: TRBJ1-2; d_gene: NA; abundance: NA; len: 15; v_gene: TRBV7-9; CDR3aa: CASSLAGPSNYGYTF; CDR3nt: TGTGCCAGCAGCTTAGCGGGTCCGAGCAACTATGGCTACACCTTC
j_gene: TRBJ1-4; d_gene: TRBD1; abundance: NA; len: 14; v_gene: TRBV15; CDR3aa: CATSRGQLAEKLFF; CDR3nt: TGTGCCACCAGCAGGGGACAGCTTGCTGAAAAACTGTTTTTT
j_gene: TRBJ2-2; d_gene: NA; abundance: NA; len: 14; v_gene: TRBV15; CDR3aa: CATSRDGDLGELFF; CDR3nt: TGTGCCACCAGCAGAGATGGGGACTTGGGGGAGCTGTTTTTT
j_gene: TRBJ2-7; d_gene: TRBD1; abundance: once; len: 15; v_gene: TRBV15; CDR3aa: CATSREGTGKYEQYF; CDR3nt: TGTGCCACCAGCAGAGAGGGGACAGGGAAATACGAGCAGTACTTC
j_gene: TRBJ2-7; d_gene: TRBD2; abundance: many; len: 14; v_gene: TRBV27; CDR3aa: CASSSTGRSYEQYF; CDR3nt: TGTGCCAGCAGTTCTACCGGGAGGTCCTACGAGCAGTACTTC
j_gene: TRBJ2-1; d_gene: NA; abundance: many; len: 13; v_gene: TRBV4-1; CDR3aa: CASSQVDSLEQFF; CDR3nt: TGCGCCAGCAGCCAAGTGGACTCCCTTGAGCAGTTCTTC
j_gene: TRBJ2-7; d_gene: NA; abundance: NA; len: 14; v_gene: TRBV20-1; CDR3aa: CSARARTSSYEQYF; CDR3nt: TGCAGTGCTAGAGCCCGGACCTCCTCCTACGAGCAGTACTTC
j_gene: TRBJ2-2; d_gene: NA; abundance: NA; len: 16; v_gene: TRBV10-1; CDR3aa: CASSKWLGANTGELFF; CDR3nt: TGCGCCAGCAGCAAGTGGCTGGGGGCGAACACCGGGGAGCTGTTTTTT
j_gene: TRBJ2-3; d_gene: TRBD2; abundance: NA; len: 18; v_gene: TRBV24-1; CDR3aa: CATSPAGTSSSSTDTQYF; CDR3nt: TGTGCCACCAGTCCGGCAGGGACTAGCTCGTCTAGCACAGATACGCAGTATTTT
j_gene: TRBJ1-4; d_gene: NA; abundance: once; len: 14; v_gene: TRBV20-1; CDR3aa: CSSSSGGTNEKLFF; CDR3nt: TGCAGTAGTTCCTCAGGAGGCACTAATGAAAAACTGTTTTTT
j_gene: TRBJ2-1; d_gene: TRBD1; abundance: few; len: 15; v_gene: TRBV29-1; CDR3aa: CSVRTGANSYNEQFF; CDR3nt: TGCAGCGTAAGGACAGGGGCTAACTCCTACAATGAGCAGTTCTTC
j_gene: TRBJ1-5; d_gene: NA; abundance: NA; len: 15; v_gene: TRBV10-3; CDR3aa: CASKDSLHSNQPQHF; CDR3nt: TGTGCCAGCAAGGACAGTCTTCATAGCAATCAGCCCCAGCATTTT
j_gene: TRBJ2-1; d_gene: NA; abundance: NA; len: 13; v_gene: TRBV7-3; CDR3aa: CASSTLGGDEQFF; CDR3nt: TGTGCCAGCAGCACCCTCGGGGGCGATGAGCAGTTCTTC
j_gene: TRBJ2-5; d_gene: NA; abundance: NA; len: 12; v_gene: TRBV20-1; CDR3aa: CSAGARKETQYF; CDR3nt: TGCAGTGCCGGAGCACGGAAGGAGACCCAGTACTTC
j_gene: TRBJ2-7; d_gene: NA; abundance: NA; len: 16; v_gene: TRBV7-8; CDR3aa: CASSSGFGTPAAEQYF; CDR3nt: TGTGCCAGCAGCTCTGGCTTCGGGACACCCGCGGCCGAGCAGTACTTC
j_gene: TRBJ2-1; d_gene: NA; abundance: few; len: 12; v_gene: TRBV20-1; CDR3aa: CSAIGTLGPPFF; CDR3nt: TGCAGTGCTATAGGGACACTGGGTCCCCCGTTCTTC